These 20 T cell receptor beta chains were sequenced from one sample in a study of response to subunit inactivated influenza vaccine. One entry per CDR3 protein results from TCRdb running MiXCR on the RT-PCR reads. The repertoire holds approximately 530,000 distinct CDR3 sequences, with roughly 13% as singletons. Sequenced material: PBMCs from blood, taken about 40 days after vaccination. Every receptor here comes from a man aged 50-59 years who received an inactivated influenza vaccine.

This clonotype was observed many times. The genes are TRBV29-1 and TRBJ2-1, with D maybe TRBD2 (6 bases). V was shortened by 1 base and J by 2 bases, with 9 bases between the two germline ends. Germline loops: CDR1 SQVTM, CDR2 ANQGSEA. The CDR3 is 14 residues long. The CDR3: CSVEAGGTYNEQFF. The CDR3 coding sequence is TGCAGCGTTGAAGCCGGGGGTACCTACAATGAGCAGTTCTTC.

The chain carries TRBV20-1 and TRBJ2-7; tentatively, D is TRBD1 or TRBD2 (5 bases each). V was clipped by 3 bases and J by 0 bases, with 15 bases between them. The CDR3 contains 15 residues. Germline V CDR1 and CDR2: DFQATT, SNEGSKA (reference sequence). CDR3 residues: CSASGTLIYSYEQYF. CDR3 DNA sequence: TGCAGTGCTAGCGGGACCTTAATTTACTCCTACGAGCAGTACTTC.

This clonotype showed up many times. The chain links TRBV28 to TRBJ1-1; D is unclear. This CDR3 has 14 residues. V was shortened by 5 bases and J by 6 bases, with 16 bases between the two germline ends. Germline CDR1 reads MDHEN; CDR2 reads SYDVKM. Here the CDR3 DNA reads TGTGCCAGCAGTCGTCGGACCGGATCGGCTGAAGCTTTCTTT. This encodes CASSRRTGSAEAFF. Complete variable domain (other parts from reference TRBV28 and TRBJ1-1): DVKVTQSSRYLVKRTGEKVFLECVQDMDHENMFWYRQDPGLGLRLIYFSYDVKMKEKGDIPEGYSVSREKKERFSLILESASTNQTSMYLCASSRRTGSAEAFFGQGTRLTVV.

Only a few counts were recorded for this clonotype. V usage is TRBV20-1 and J usage is TRBJ2-1; D perhaps matches TRBD1 (6 bases). Germline V gene lookup returns CDR1 DFQATT and CDR2 SNEGSKA (reference sequence). The CDR3 spans 16 residues. V lost 3 bases and J 2 bases, leaving 17 bases between the germline ends. The CDR3 nucleotides read TGCAGTGCTAGGTCTACCGGGACATACACCTACAATGAGCAGTTCTTC. Amino acids: CSARSTGTYTYNEQFF.

This clonotype occurred many times. The CDR3 sequence: CASSKDRVSWTEAFF. DNA for the CDR3: TGTGCCAGCAGTAAGGACAGGGTATCGTGGACTGAAGCTTTCTTT. V usage is TRBV6-1 and J usage is TRBJ1-1; 8 nucleotides agree with TRBD1. V was pared by 5 bases and J by 5 bases, with 10 bases of the junction left unmatched. CDR1 MNHNS and CDR2 SASEGT come from the germline V gene. This CDR3 has 15 residues.

The chain uses TRBV4-2 and TRBJ2-3; 10 bases map to TRBD2. J lost 6 bases, V lost 1 base, and 10 bases had no gene match. This CDR3 spans 17 amino acids. CDR1 and CDR2 (germline): LGHNA, YNFKEQ. The CDR3 region is CASSQGLRAGGMDTQYF. The CDR3 nucleotides are TGTGCCAGCAGCCAAGGCCTACGAGCGGGGGGGATGGATACGCAGTATTTT.

This clonotype appeared many times. This chain joins TRBV12-3 or TRBV12-4 and TRBJ2-1, with 8 bases lining up with TRBD2. The V gene end was trimmed by 3 bases and the J gene end by 15 bases; junction bases not matched to a gene: 10. The CDR3 is 13 amino acids. CDR3 in amino acids: CASSFGGGGLPFF. The DNA of the CDR3 is TGTGCCAGCAGTTTCGGGGGGGGCGGCTTACCGTTCTTC.

The CDR3 coding sequence is TGTGCCAGCAGCAAGAATGATCAGCCCCAGCATTTT. Protein: CASSKNDQPQHF. The chain links TRBV7-9 to TRBJ1-5; D is unresolved. The V gene lost 5 bases and the J gene lost 5 bases, with 7 bases spanning the gap. The CDR3 contains 12 residues. Germline V gene data show CDR1 as SEHNR and CDR2 as FQNEAQ (reference sequence).

This clonotype turned up a few times. The V call is TRBV5-1, the J call TRBJ2-2; D is uncertain. V lost 4 bases and J lost 3, with 13 bases in between. The CDR3 sequence is 15 residues long. Germline V gives CDR1 SGHRS, CDR2 YFSETQ. CDR3 residues: CASSQRTDYTGELFF. The CDR3 DNA follows: TGCGCCAGCAGCCAACGGACCGATTACACCGGGGAGCTGTTTTTT.

The V call is TRBV24-1, the J call TRBJ2-1; D possibly matches TRBD1 or TRBD2 (6 bases each). CDR3 length: 17 amino acids. Germline values: CDR1 KGHDR, CDR2 SFDVKD. V gave up 0 bases and J gave up 0 bases, with 11 bases separating them. CDR3 nucleotides: TGTGCCACCAGTGATTTGCAAGGGGGGAGCTCCTACAATGAGCAGTTCTTC. As protein: CATSDLQGGSSYNEQFF.

There are many counts of this clonotype. CDR3 in DNA: TGTGCCATCTCCCGGGCACTTTACAATGAGCAGTTCTTC. Residues: CAISRALYNEQFF. The V gene is TRBV24-1, the J gene TRBJ2-1; D not resolved. The CDR3 has 13 residues. In germline, CDR1 is KGHDR, CDR2 SFDVKD. The V gene lost 11 bases and the J gene lost 4 bases, with 14 bases spanning the gap.

With respect to this clonotype: Germline is not matched at one junction end, which may reflect a read error. The gene calls are TRBV11-1 and TRBJ2-3; 11 bases line up with TRBD2. The CDR3 loop spans 18 amino acids. CDR1 is SGHAT and CDR2 is FQDESV in the germline V gene (reference sequence). The CDR3 is CASSLAGTSGVGTDTQYF. The CDR3 DNA follows: TGTGCCAGCAGCCTAGCCGGGACTAGCGGAGTCGGCACAGATACGCAGTATTTT.

The V and J genes are TRBV12-3 or TRBV12-4 and TRBJ2-2; D is perhaps TRBD2 (5 bases). Trimming cost V 3 bases and J 0 bases, with 11 bases left between them. The CDR3 is made up of 16 amino acids. CDR3 loop: CASSFLSGTNTGELFF. The CDR3 nucleotides read TGTGCCAGCAGTTTCCTCTCCGGGACGAACACCGGGGAGCTGTTTTTT.

The CDR3 sequence is CASSLEGGGDTQYF. The CDR3 DNA reads as TGCGCCAGCAGCTTGGAAGGGGGCGGAGATACGCAGTATTTT. The J gene is TRBJ2-3, the V gene TRBV5-1; 7 positions match TRBD1. CDR3 length: 14 amino acids. Germline CDR1 SGHRS, CDR2 YFSETQ. V was pared by 0 bases and J by 5 bases, with 3 bases of the junction left unmatched.

This clonotype was seen only a few times. V gene TRBV19 combines with J gene TRBJ2-7; maybe TRBD2 (7 bases). This CDR3 region has 15 residues. Looked up from germline, CDR1 is LNHDA and CDR2 is SQIVND (reference sequence). V was clipped by 3 bases and J by 8 bases, with 20 bases between them. CDR3 nucleotide sequence: TGTGCCAGTAGTATCCGCGGGGGCGCATTTACCCAGCAGTACTTC. The encoded protein is CASSIRGGAFTQQYF.

This clonotype occurred a few times. This chain uses TRBV6-2 or TRBV6-3 with TRBJ2-5, with 11 bases matching TRBD2. This CDR3 has 15 residues. Germline CDR1 reads MNHEY; CDR2 reads SVGEGT. With 6 bases clipped from V and 2 bases from J, the junction kept 5 bases outside the gene matches. CDR3: CASSGTSGFQETQYF. As DNA, the CDR3 is TGTGCCAGCAGCGGGACTAGCGGATTTCAAGAGACCCAGTACTTC.

V gene TRBV7-2 combines with J gene TRBJ1-1; no firm D call. With 5 bases removed from V and 4 bases from J, the gap between germline ends came to 11 bases. CDR3 length: 13 amino acids. Per the germline V gene, CDR1 is SGHTA and CDR2 is FQGNSA. CDR3 protein: CASSPLSGTEAFF. As DNA, the CDR3 is TGTGCCAGCAGCCCCCTTAGTGGCACTGAAGCTTTCTTT.

The rearrangement links TRBV20-1 to TRBJ2-3; D is perhaps TRBD1 (5 bases). There are 15 residues in the CDR3. The germline gives CDR1 DFQATT, CDR2 SNEGSKA (reference sequence). V was trimmed by 5 bases and J by 1 base, leaving 16 bases between them. The CDR3 sequence: CSADIRGSGTDTQYF. CDR3 DNA: TGCAGTGCTGATATTAGGGGCTCGGGCACAGATACGCAGTATTTT.

With respect to this clonotype: A read error may be the cause here, since a much bigger clone is one base away. The chain carries TRBV5-6 and TRBJ2-7; the D gene is possibly TRBD2 (5 bases). There are 15 residues in the CDR3. Per the germline V gene, CDR1 is SGHDT and CDR2 is YYEEEE. V lost 2 bases to trimming and J lost 4 bases, with 16 bases between them. CDR3 residues: CASSFDYSPKYEQYF. The CDR3 DNA reads TGTGCCAGCAGCTTCGACTACTCACCAAAATACGAGCAGTACTTC. The full variable domain, completed using reference TRBV5-6 and TRBJ2-7, is DAGVTQSPTHLIKTRGQQVTLRCSPKSGHDTVSWYQQALGQGPQFIFQYYEEEERQRGNFPDRFSGHQFPNYSSELNVNALLLGDSALYLCASSFDYSPKYEQYFGPGTRLTVT.

This clonotype was picked up a small number of times. This rearrangement joins TRBV7-7 to TRBJ2-1; 11 bases line up with TRBD2. This CDR3 spans 16 amino acids. V trimming: 5 bases; J trimming: 2 bases; junction bases outside the gene matches: 5. The germline CDR1 and CDR2 sequences are SSHAT and FNYEAQ (reference sequence). The CDR3 DNA reads TGTGCCAGCAGCCTCTCGACTAGCGGGACCTACAATGAGCAGTTCTTC. It codes for CASSLSTSGTYNEQFF.